This paragraph reports one TCR beta chain. The target antigen is unknown. These data are taken from a study of vaccination and CD4 T cells after COVID-19. Study-level background: Participants were administered two doses of either the BNT162b2 or the mRNA-1273 vaccine.

This CDR3 spans 15 amino acids. Germline values: CDR1 ENHRY, CDR2 SYGVKD. V was pared by 0 bases and J by 6 bases, with 14 bases between. Treatment noted: approximately 11-day PBMC culture with coronavirus spike peptide pools or control peptides (ViraFEST assay). General study results and limits: The authors identified 304 of 307 vaccine-specific clones in convalescent patients as spike mono-reactive.

Sequenced with the Oncomine TCR Beta short-read assay was DNA taken from cultured CD4+ T cells. TCRdb passed the PCR reads through MiXCR, listing each CDR3 protein once. The sample holds more than 10,000 distinct CDR3 sequences; roughly two fifths are singletons and the top ten take about 9.2%. The rearrangement joins TRBV10-3 to TRBJ1-2; D remains unclear. This receptor was obtained from a human donor who had recovered from COVID-19. Here the sequenced sample was CD4+ T cells from blood, cultured in vitro, taken after SARS-CoV-2 vaccination. The CDR3 reads CAISESAGSLHGYTF. Here the CDR3 DNA reads TGTGCCATCAGTGAGTCCGCGGGTTCACTTCATGGCTACACCTTC.